A single sample is the source of the 13 T cell receptor beta chains below, sequenced in a study of shared clonotypes between healthy human individuals. Produced via immunoSEQ multiplex PCR; TCRdb's table is partial and in-frame only. The table lists roughly 2.5 million clones, approximately 90% of them singletons. What was sequenced was naive CD4+ T cells sorted from blood. Specified subset: CD45RA+ positively selected. Receptor source: a man aged 18 to 29 in good health.

V is TRBV11-3 and J is TRBJ2-3, with TRBD2 as a possible D gene (6 bases). Looked up from germline, CDR1 is SGHNT and CDR2 is YENEEA. V was pared by 2 bases and J by 0 bases, with 9 bases between. The length of the CDR3 is 15 residues. The chain's CDR3 is CASSLPRGSTDTQYF. CDR3 in DNA: TGTGCCAGCAGCTTACCCCGGGGGAGCACAGATACGCAGTATTTT.

This clone was detected once. A read error may produce the germline difference seen at one junction end. This chain uses TRBV6-4 with TRBJ1-2, with D unclear. The CDR3 spans 14 residues. Germline lookup yields CDR1 MRHNA and CDR2 SNTAGT. CDR3 sequence (DNA): TGTGCCAGCAGTGACTCGACGGCTCCCTATAGCTACACCTTC. It specifies CASSDSTAPYSYTF.

Turning to this clone: Other nucleotide sequences in the sample specify the same CDR3. The chain carries TRBV19 and TRBJ2-2; D is perhaps TRBD1 or TRBD2 (5 bases each). V gave up 6 bases and J gave up 2 bases, with 10 bases separating them. Germline V gene sequence: CDR1 LNHDA, CDR2 SQIVND (reference sequence). This CDR3 has 14 residues. The CDR3 nucleotides are TGTGCCAGTAGGCCGAGGGGAAACACCGGGGAGCTGTTTTTT. Its protein product is CASRPRGNTGELFF.

The chain joins TRBV7-8 to TRBJ1-4; D not certain. The CDR3 covers 16 residues. Germline V gene sequence: CDR1 SGHVS, CDR2 FQNEAQ. Trimming stripped 5 bases from V and 0 bases from J, with 13 bases between. The CDR3 protein is CASSAKDGPTNEKLFF. The CDR3 DNA sequence: TGTGCCAGCAGCGCAAAAGACGGACCAACTAATGAAAAACTGTTTTTT. The variable domain in full, completed from reference TRBV7-8 and TRBJ1-4, reads GAGVSQSPRYKVAKRGQDVALRCDPISGHVSLFWYQQALGQGPEFLTYFQNEAQLDKSGLPSDRFFAERPEGSVSTLKIQRTQQEDSAVYLCASSAKDGPTNEKLFFGSGTQLSVL.

J is TRBJ1-1 and V is TRBV4-1; D unresolved. V was cut by 2 bases and J by 2 bases, with 0 bases left in between. The length of the CDR3 is 11 residues. Per germline, CDR1 MGHRA and CDR2 YSYEKL. Here the CDR3 reads CASSQNTEAFF. In nucleotides, the CDR3 is TGCGCCAGCAGCCAAAACACTGAAGCTTTCTTT.

The CDR3 DNA follows: TGTGCCAGCAGTTTACTCAGGGACGGGAACTACGAGCAGTACTTC. It specifies CASSLLRDGNYEQYF. The chain joins TRBV28 to TRBJ2-7; D possibly uses TRBD1 or TRBD2 (5 bases each). Trimming removed 2 bases at V and 3 bases at J, with 14 bases between. Germline V gene lookup returns CDR1 MDHEN and CDR2 SYDVKM. The CDR3 loop spans 15 amino acids.

J is TRBJ2-5 and V is TRBV7-9, with 7 bases that match TRBD2. CDR1 SEHNR and CDR2 FQNEAQ come from the germline V gene (reference sequence). Unmatched junction bases numbered 7, after V lost 4 bases and J lost 5 bases. The CDR3 consists of 14 residues. In nucleotides, the CDR3 is TGTGCCAGCAGCTCTTTAGGGAGGGGTGAGACCCAGTACTTC. Translated, it gives CASSSLGRGETQYF.

The chain uses TRBV7-2 and TRBJ2-2; D is possibly TRBD1 (6 bases). Germline values: CDR1 SGHTA, CDR2 FQGNSA. This CDR3 region has 15 residues. Trimming stripped 5 bases from V and 6 bases from J, with 16 bases between. The CDR3 bases are TGTGCCAGCAGCCTTATATCAAAGGGGGCCGGGGAGCTGTTTTTT. Translating gives CASSLISKGAGELFF. Together with reference TRBV7-2 and TRBJ2-2, the CDR3 gives the full variable domain: GAGVSQSPSNKVTEKGKDVELRCDPISGHTALYWYRQSLGQGLEFLIYFQGNSAPDKSGLPSDRFSAERTGGSVSTLTIQRTQQEDSAVYLCASSLISKGAGELFFGEGSRLTVL.

The CDR3 nucleotides read TGTGCCAGCAGCGTAGGCAGGGGGGAAGGAAACACCATATATTTT. This translates into CASSVGRGEGNTIYF. The rearrangement joins TRBV9 to TRBJ1-3; 7 nucleotides match TRBD1. V shed 0 bases and J 4 bases; nucleotides not matched to a gene: 4. Germline values: CDR1 SGDLS, CDR2 YYNGEE. The CDR3 extends over 15 amino acids.

The sample holds one count of this clone. V and J are TRBV9 and TRBJ2-3; unclear D gene. CDR3 length: 16 amino acids. Germline values: CDR1 SGDLS, CDR2 YYNGEE. Trimming pared 3 bases from V and 5 bases from J, leaving 19 bases between. In nucleotides, the CDR3 is TGTGCCAGCAGCGCCCTGGAGAGGCAATTCGGAGATACGCAGTATTTT. Residues: CASSALERQFGDTQYF.

V and J are TRBV7-2 and TRBJ1-1; no clear D gene. Germline lookup yields CDR1 SGHTA and CDR2 FQGNSA. The CDR3 is 14 residues long. V lost 2 bases and J lost 0, with 7 bases in between. DNA of the CDR3: TGTGCCAGCAGCTTAAAGGTATTGAACACTGAAGCTTTCTTT. Translated, it gives CASSLKVLNTEAFF.

The chain carries TRBV30 and TRBJ2-1; D uncertain. V was shortened by 3 bases and J by 6 bases, with 18 bases between the two germline ends. There are 15 residues in the CDR3. Germline loops: CDR1 GTSNPN, CDR2 SVGIG (reference sequence). The CDR3 DNA reads as TGTGCCTGGAGGGCCTCTGGGTTCGTTTCCAATGAGCAGTTCTTC. It codes for CAWRASGFVSNEQFF.

V is TRBV6-5 and J is TRBJ1-6; TRBD1 matches at 8 bases. The CDR3 has 15 residues. The junction had 9 bases not matched to a gene; V was cut back by 7 bases and J by 7 bases. The germline V gene encodes CDR1 MNHEY and CDR2 SVGAGI. CDR3 nucleotide sequence: TGTGCCAGCAACCCGACAGGGGCCGCCAATTCACCCCTCCACTTT. It translates to CASNPTGAANSPLHF.